This T cell receptor (beta chain) was captured by sequencing in a study of cytomegalovirus exposure and HLA in healthy donors (dated by TCRdb to 2016 to 2017). About the study as a whole: According to a later analysis, one platform produced both the approximately 110 validation repertoires and the 720 or so repertoires of the first cohort. The study combined high-throughput TCR immunosequencing, statistical association of individual TCRs with disease status, and machine learning to predict cytomegalovirus infection status. In addition to the first cohort of approximately 670 subjects, a separate validation cohort of over 90 different subjects was used. The study aimed to test whether signatures of past pathogen exposure could be identified by cataloging public T cell receptors.

With regard to this clone: The antigen this receptor binds is unknown. Base qualities are missing; no much larger clone stands one base away.

The germline V gene sets CDR1 to MNHEY and CDR2 to SVGAGI. V is pared back by 0 bases and J by 1 base, with 12 bases lying between the germline termini. The CDR3, from cysteine to phenylalanine, totals 16 residues. This entry keeps only the CDR3 DNA: 48 bases, framed from base 1. The full study reports these points: In vitro tests confirmed that three of the cytomegalovirus-associated TCR beta chains recognize cytomegalovirus antigens. A later analysis lacked HLA typing for the validation cohort, so it scored co-occurrence in that cohort across all 130 or so repertoires. The authors suggested that the approach could potentially be generalized to other disease states and immunological phenotypes. Most TCR sequences were seen in very few donors, while some public TCRs were found in many individuals. In both the original and validation cohorts, the classifier was reported to diagnose cytomegalovirus status with high specificity and sensitivity. The study listed 150 to 200 TCR beta chains as associated with cytomegalovirus. A later analysis found that TCRs clustered in the first cohort also tended to co-occur in the approximately 120 validation repertoires, with 94% of cluster scores above 0.

Separate from the approximately 700-subject first cohort, the validation cohort of 90 to 150 subjects was the group to which the donors belonged. Receptors were amplified or captured by the immunoSEQ multiplex PCR assay. As for how the authors treated the data: A statistical classification framework was built to diagnose cytomegalovirus status from the catalog of TCR beta chain sequences. TCRdb stores this immuneACCESS table with in-frame sequences only. Part of the clones is absent; in the studies checked, under half of the shortfall reflects unresolved V genes, and no reason is known for the rest. V and J calls and clone size are given by that table; D and trimming were obtained from the DNA. For this sample there are some 120,000 clones; roughly 89% appear just once. About 2% of the sample is held by the ten biggest clonotypes.

This chain is built from TRBV6-5 and TRBJ1-2, with a weak D call of TRBD1 (6 bases match). The TCR was taken from a young woman in good health and CMV-seronegative. Sequencing input: PBMCs. This receptor has the CDR3 CASSYSSGTNNYGYTF. The sequence in DNA is TGTGCCAGCAGTTACTCCTCCGGGACAAATAACTATGGCTACACCTTC.